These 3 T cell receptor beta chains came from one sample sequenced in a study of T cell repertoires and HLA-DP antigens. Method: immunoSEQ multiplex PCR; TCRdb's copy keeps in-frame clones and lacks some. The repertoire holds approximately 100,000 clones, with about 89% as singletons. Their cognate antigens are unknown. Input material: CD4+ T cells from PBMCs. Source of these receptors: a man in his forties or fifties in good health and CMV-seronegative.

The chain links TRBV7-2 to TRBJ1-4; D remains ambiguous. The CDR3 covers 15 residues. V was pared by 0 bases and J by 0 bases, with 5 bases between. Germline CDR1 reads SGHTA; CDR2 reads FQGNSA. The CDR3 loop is CASSLARSTNEKLFF. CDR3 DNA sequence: TGTGCCAGCAGCTTAGCTCGGTCAACTAATGAAAAACTGTTTTTT.

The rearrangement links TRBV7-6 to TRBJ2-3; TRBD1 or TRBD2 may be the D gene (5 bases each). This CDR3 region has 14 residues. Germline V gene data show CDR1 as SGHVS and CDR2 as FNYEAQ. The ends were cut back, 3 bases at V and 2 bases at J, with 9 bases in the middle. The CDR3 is CASSFEGYTDTQYF. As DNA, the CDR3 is TGTGCCAGCAGCTTCGAGGGGTACACAGATACGCAGTATTTT.

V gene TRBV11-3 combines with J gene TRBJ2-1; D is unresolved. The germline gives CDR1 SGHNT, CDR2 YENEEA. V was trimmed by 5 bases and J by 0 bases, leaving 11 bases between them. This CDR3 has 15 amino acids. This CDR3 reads CASSPDTGSYNEQFF. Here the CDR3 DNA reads TGTGCCAGCAGCCCCGACACGGGCTCCTACAATGAGCAGTTCTTC.